These T cell receptor beta chains were read from a single sample in a study of T-cell memory formation after mild COVID-19. MiXCR, run by TCRdb on the 5' RACE reads, gives a single entry per CDR3 protein. The sample has under 550,000 distinct CDR3 sequences, about a sixth seen once. Sequenced: PBMCs or a T cell subset sorted from them (not recorded which). These receptors were collected from a man between 18 and 35 years old who had mild COVID-19 (a few samples of this study predate the infection). Cell type and time point are not known. The CDR3 runs from the conserved cysteine through the conserved F or W. A D gene is named only where the DNA matches it firmly. Size tells how often a clone was seen (once, few, many) or the class of an expanded clone, and some rows leave it out.

>.|TRBV30|TRBD1|TRBJ2-1
TGTGCCTGGAGTACAGGGGGTTACAATGAGCAGTTCTTC
CAWSTGGYNEQFF
>.|TRBV5-1|TRBD1|TRBJ2-7
TGCGCCAGCAGCTACCGGACAGGGGGCTACGAGCAGTACTTC
CASSYRTGGYEQYF
>.|TRBV5-1|.|TRBJ2-1
TGCGCCAGCAGCAGGGCAGCTTACAATGAGCAGTTCTTC
CASSRAAYNEQFF
>.|TRBV10-2|TRBD1|TRBJ1-6
TGCGCCAGCAGTGATAGGACAGGGAATTCACCCCTCCACTTT
CASSDRTGNSPLHF
>.|TRBV28|.|TRBJ1-2
TGTGCCAGCAGTTTTGGGAATCTGAACTATGGCTACACCTTC
CASSFGNLNYGYTF
>.|TRBV5-5|.|TRBJ2-3
TGTGCCAGCAGCAAGGAACCCTGGGATACGCAGTATTTT
CASSKEPWDTQYF
>once|TRBV19|.|TRBJ1-5
TGTGCCAGTAGTATGCAAGGGTCCCAGCCCCAGCATTTT
CASSMQGSQPQHF
>few|TRBV6-2/TRBV6-3|TRBD1|TRBJ1-1
TGTGCCAGCACTCTGGACAGGGGGCTTGGAGCTTTCTTT
CASTLDRGLGAFF
>few|TRBV5-1|TRBD2|TRBJ2-7
TGCGCCAGCAGCCAAGGACTAGCGGGGGTATACGAGCAGTACTTC
CASSQGLAGVYEQYF
>.|TRBV27|.|TRBJ2-3
TGTGCCAGCAGCCTAGGGGTAGCGGATACGCAGTATTTT
CASSLGVADTQYF
>few|TRBV6-6|.|TRBJ1-4
TGTGCCAGCAGTGCCAGGGGACTTATTAATGAAAAACTGTTTTTT
CASSARGLINEKLFF
>few|TRBV4-3|.|TRBJ2-3
TGCGCCAGCAGCCAAGGGACGACTAGCACAGATACGCAGTATTTT
CASSQGTTSTDTQYF
>many|TRBV7-6|.|TRBJ1-3
TGTGCCAGCAGCTTACTTCTACAGGGCTCTGGAAACACCATATATTTT
CASSLLLQGSGNTIYF
>few|TRBV7-9|.|TRBJ2-1
TGTGCCAGCAGCTTAGCGCCCTCCGTAGTGGTTGAGCAGTTCTTC
CASSLAPSVVVEQFF
>.|TRBV5-6|.|TRBJ2-4
TGTGCCAGCAGCCGACGAAATTCACGCATTCAGTACTTC
CASSRRNSRIQYF
>few|TRBV15|.|TRBJ1-1
TGTGCCACCAGCGGCTCGGGGTTTGAAGCTTTCTTT
CATSGSGFEAFF
>.|TRBV6-6|.|TRBJ2-5
TGTGCCACCAAGGCGGGACAGCAAGAGACCCAGTACTTC
CATKAGQQETQYF
>many|TRBV20-1|TRBD1|TRBJ2-2
TGCAGTGCTCGCCCCCCAGGGGGCATCGGGGAGCTGTTTTTT
CSARPPGGIGELFF
>.|TRBV6-5|.|TRBJ2-2
TGTGCCAGCAGTCCCGTCGGACAGAACACCGGGGAGCTGTTTTTT
CASSPVGQNTGELFF
>.|TRBV6-2/TRBV6-3|TRBD2|TRBJ2-2
TGTGCCAGCAACACTCCGGGACTAGCGTCCGGGGAGCTGTTTTTT
CASNTPGLASGELFF
>few|TRBV20-1|.|TRBJ2-5
TGCAGTGCCCACGGCACCCAAGAGACCCAGTACTTC
CSAHGTQETQYF
>.|TRBV7-2|.|TRBJ1-3
TGTGCCAGCAGGCCAAATACCGCGGGACTAACCAATTTT
CASRPNTAGLTNF
>few|TRBV9|.|TRBJ1-6
TGTGCCAGCAGCCAAAGGAATTCACCCCTCCACTTT
CASSQRNSPLHF
>.|TRBV10-3|.|TRBJ2-7
TGTGCCATCAGTTCCCCGGGGTCAGGAACCCTCCCCCACGAGCAGTACTTC
CAISSPGSGTLPHEQYF
>few|TRBV7-3|TRBD2|TRBJ2-3
TGTGCCAGCAGCTTTTCTAGCGGGGCAGATACGCAGTATTTT
CASSFSSGADTQYF
>.|TRBV19|.|TRBJ2-1
TGTGCCGCTTCGACCCCGGTGAGAGAGGATGAGCAGTTCTTC
CAASTPVREDEQFF
>.|TRBV10-2|.|TRBJ1-1
TGCGCCAGCAAGGCAGACACTGAAGCTTTCTTT
CASKADTEAFF
>.|TRBV24-1|TRBD2|TRBJ2-1
TGTGCCACCAGTGATTTGAAGCCGACTAGCGGGCGTTACAATGAGCAGTTCTTC
CATSDLKPTSGRYNEQFF
>.|TRBV10-3|.|TRBJ2-2
TGTGCCATCAGGGAGAACGCGAACACCGGGGAGCTGTTTTTT
CAIRENANTGELFF
>.|TRBV5-1|.|TRBJ2-6
TGCGCCAGCAGCCGAAGGTGCTCTGGGGCCAACGTCCTGACTTTC
CASSRRCSGANVLTF
>.|TRBV9|TRBD2|TRBJ2-5
TGTGCCAGCAGCGTAGGGGCCGTCACTAGCGGGGGTTACCAAGAGACCCAGTACTTC
CASSVGAVTSGGYQETQYF
>few|TRBV6-2/TRBV6-3|.|TRBJ1-1
TGTGCCAGCAGTCCTGCCGCGGGGGCGTCAGCTGAAGCTTTCTTT
CASSPAAGASAEAFF
>few|TRBV7-9|.|TRBJ1-4
TGTGCCAGCAGCTTGATCGATGAAAAACTGTTTTTT
CASSLIDEKLFF
>few|TRBV5-1|.|TRBJ1-2
TGCGCCAGCAGCTTGACAGGGAGGATCTATGGCTACACCTTC
CASSLTGRIYGYTF
>.|TRBV24-1|.|TRBJ2-4
TGTGCCACCTTCTGGGCCCTAAACATTCAGTACTTC
CATFWALNIQYF
>.|TRBV5-1|TRBD2|TRBJ2-3
TGCGCCAGCAGCCGGATGGAGGTAGTGCGGGGGACGGTGGATACGCAGTATTTT
CASSRMEVVRGTVDTQYF
>.|TRBV29-1|TRBD1|TRBJ2-1
TGCAGCGTTGTTGGGACCAGGGACAGGGTGTACAATGAGCAGTTCTTC
CSVVGTRDRVYNEQFF
>.|TRBV5-1|TRBD1|TRBJ1-1
TGCGCCAGCAGCTATGATCCGGGACAGGGTATCACTGAAGCTTTCTTT
CASSYDPGQGITEAFF
>.|TRBV7-9|.|TRBJ1-2
TGTGCCAGCAGCTTAGCGTCCGTCAGGGAGGACTATGGCTACACCTTC
CASSLASVREDYGYTF
>.|TRBV15|.|TRBJ2-1
TGTGCCACCAGCAGAGCTGACAGGTACAATGAGCAGTTCTTC
CATSRADRYNEQFF
>few|TRBV20-1|.|TRBJ2-7
TGCAGTGCTAGAGATCTTCTGGCCTACGAGCAGTACTTC
CSARDLLAYEQYF
>.|TRBV10-3|.|TRBJ2-1
TGTGCCTCGGCGTGGGACTCCGTCTCGGATGAGCAGTTCTTC
CASAWDSVSDEQFF
>few|TRBV5-1|.|TRBJ2-7
TGCGCCAGCAGCCTCCCGACGGCCGAGCAGTACTTC
CASSLPTAEQYF
>once|TRBV7-9|.|TRBJ2-1
TGTGCCAGCAGCATGGGACAGCAGTTCTTC
CASSMGQQFF
>few|TRBV28|TRBD1|TRBJ2-3
TGTGCCAGCAGTTTATACACGAGGGGACAGGGGGCGCGGAGAGATACGCAGTATTTT
CASSLYTRGQGARRDTQYF
>.|TRBV5-1|.|TRBJ1-4
TGCGCCAGCAGCTTGGCCTCCCTGCGCGAGGAAAAACTGTTTTTT
CASSLASLREEKLFF
>many|TRBV7-9|TRBD2|TRBJ2-1
TGTGCCAGCAGCTCTCTAGCGGGAGGGGTTGAGCAGTTCTTC
CASSSLAGGVEQFF